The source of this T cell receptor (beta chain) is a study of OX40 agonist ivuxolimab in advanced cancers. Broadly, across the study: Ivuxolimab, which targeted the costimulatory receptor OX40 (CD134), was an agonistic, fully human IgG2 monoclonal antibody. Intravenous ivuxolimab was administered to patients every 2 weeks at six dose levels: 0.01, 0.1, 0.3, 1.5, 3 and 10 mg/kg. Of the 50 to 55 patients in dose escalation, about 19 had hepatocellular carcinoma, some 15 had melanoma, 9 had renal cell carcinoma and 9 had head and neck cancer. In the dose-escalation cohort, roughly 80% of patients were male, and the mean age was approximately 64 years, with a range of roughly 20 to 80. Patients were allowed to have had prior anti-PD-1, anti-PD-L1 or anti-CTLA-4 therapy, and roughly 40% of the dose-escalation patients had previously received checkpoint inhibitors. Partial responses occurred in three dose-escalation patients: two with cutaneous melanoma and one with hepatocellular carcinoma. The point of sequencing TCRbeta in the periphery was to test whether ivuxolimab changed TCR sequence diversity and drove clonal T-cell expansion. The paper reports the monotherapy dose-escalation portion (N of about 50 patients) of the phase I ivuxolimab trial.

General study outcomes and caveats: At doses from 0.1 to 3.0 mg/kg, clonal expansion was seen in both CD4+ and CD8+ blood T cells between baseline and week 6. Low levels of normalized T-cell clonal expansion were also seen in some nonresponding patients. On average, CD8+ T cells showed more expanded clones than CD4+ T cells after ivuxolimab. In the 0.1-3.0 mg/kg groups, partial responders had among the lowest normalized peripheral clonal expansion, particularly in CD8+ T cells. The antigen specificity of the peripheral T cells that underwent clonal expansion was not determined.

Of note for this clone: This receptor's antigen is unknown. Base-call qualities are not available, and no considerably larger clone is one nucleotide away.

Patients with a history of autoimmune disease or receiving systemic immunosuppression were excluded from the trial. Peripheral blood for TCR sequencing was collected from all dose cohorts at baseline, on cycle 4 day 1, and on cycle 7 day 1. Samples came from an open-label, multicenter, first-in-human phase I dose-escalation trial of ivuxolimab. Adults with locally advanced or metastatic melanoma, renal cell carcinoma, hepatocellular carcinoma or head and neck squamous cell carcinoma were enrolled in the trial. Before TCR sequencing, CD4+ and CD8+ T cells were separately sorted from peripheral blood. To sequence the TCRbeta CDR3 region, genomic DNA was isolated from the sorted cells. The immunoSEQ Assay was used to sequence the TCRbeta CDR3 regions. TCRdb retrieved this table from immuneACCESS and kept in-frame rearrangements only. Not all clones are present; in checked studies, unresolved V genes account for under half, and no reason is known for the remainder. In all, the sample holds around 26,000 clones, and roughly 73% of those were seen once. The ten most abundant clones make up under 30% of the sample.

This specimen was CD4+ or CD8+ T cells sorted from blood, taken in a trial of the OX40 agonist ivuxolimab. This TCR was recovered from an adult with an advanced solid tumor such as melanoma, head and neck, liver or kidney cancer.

The CDR3 protein sequence reads: CASSEVPLSSYNEQFF. The base sequence is TGTGCCAGCAGTGAAGTTCCCTTGAGCTCCTACAATGAGCAGTTCTTC. This sequence uses TRBV6-1 and TRBJ2-1, with an unclear D gene assignment. V and J lose 1 base and 0 bases, and a span of 10 bases separates them. As encoded in the germline V gene, CDR1 is MNHNS while CDR2 is SASEGT. The CDR3 holds 16 amino acids from the cysteine to the phenylalanine. Of all the DNA, just the CDR3 is kept, 48 bases in frame from base 1.